The 28 T cell receptor beta chains presented below share a single source sample, sequenced in a study of T cell changes during pregnancy in multiple sclerosis. Profiled with immunoSEQ multiplex PCR; TCRdb holds only in-frame clones, not every one. The data show about 41,000 clones, almost 95% seen once. The sample was CD8+ T cells from peripheral blood mononuclear cells, taken in the third trimester of pregnancy. The receptors originated from a female donor with multiple sclerosis, enrolled in a pregnancy study.

The V call is TRBV19, the J call TRBJ2-7, with 7 positions matching TRBD2. The length of the CDR3 is 15 residues. V was pared by 0 bases and J by 4 bases, with 6 bases of the junction left unmatched. CDR1 and CDR2 from the germline V gene are LNHDA and SQIVND (reference sequence). The CDR3: CASSIDLAGVYEQYF. The CDR3 DNA reads as TGTGCCAGTAGTATAGATCTCGCGGGAGTATACGAGCAGTACTTC.

The chain recombines TRBV28 with TRBJ2-7; D gene unclear. CDR1 and CDR2 from the germline V gene are MDHEN and SYDVKM. Trimming shortened V by 3 bases and J by 2 bases, and 8 bases separated the two germline ends. There are 13 residues in the CDR3. The CDR3: CASSFGRTYEQYF. DNA for the CDR3: TGTGCCAGCAGTTTTGGCAGGACCTACGAGCAGTACTTC.

The chain joins TRBV2 to TRBJ2-7, with D unresolved. Germline CDR1 SNHLY, CDR2 FYNNEI. The CDR3 is 15 residues long. V lost 3 bases and J 3 bases, leaving 15 bases between the germline ends. DNA of the CDR3: TGTGCCAGCAGTGACCCCGACCAGCACTACTACGAGCAGTACTTC. This encodes CASSDPDQHYYEQYF.

The chain has TRBV29-1 and TRBJ2-7; tentative D call: TRBD1 (6 bases). Per germline, CDR1 SQVTM and CDR2 ANQGSEA. The CDR3 runs 12 residues. Trimming left V 5 bases short and J 4 bases short, with 12 bases between. In nucleotides, the CDR3 is TGCAGCGTTCGACAGGACCCGTACGAGCAGTACTTC. Its translation: CSVRQDPYEQYF.

The chain uses TRBV4-1 and TRBJ2-5, with D maybe TRBD1 (5 bases). With 4 bases removed from V and 5 bases from J, the gap between germline ends came to 17 bases. This CDR3 has 15 residues. Looked up from germline, CDR1 is MGHRA and CDR2 is YSYEKL. The CDR3 coding sequence is TGCGCCAGCAGCCCACGTAAGGACATCGGGGAGACCCAGTACTTC. The encoded protein is CASSPRKDIGETQYF.

V is TRBV13 and J is TRBJ1-2; the D is unclear. Germline V gene lookup returns CDR1 PRHDT and CDR2 FYEKMQ (reference sequence). Trimming cost V 3 bases and J 6 bases, with 20 bases left between them. The CDR3 runs to 16 residues. CDR3 sequence: CASSFNREPLMDGYTF. In nucleotides, the CDR3 is TGTGCCAGCAGCTTCAACCGGGAGCCCCTGATGGATGGCTACACCTTC.

The chain employs TRBV28 and TRBJ1-1; 11 bases are shared with TRBD1. Germline V lookup: CDR1 MDHEN, CDR2 SYDVKM. The CDR3 is 21 amino acids. V was clipped by 3 bases and J by 3 bases; unmatched bases: 21. DNA for the CDR3: TGTGCCAGCAGTTTTTGGGCCCACCCCCCTGGACAGGGGGCTAAGGACACTGAAGCTTTCTTT. Protein sequence: CASSFWAHPPGQGAKDTEAFF.

V usage is TRBV2 and J usage is TRBJ2-1; 8 positions agree with TRBD2. Unmatched junction bases numbered 2, after V lost 1 base and J lost 3 bases. The CDR3 is 15 amino acids. CDR1 is SNHLY and CDR2 is FYNNEI in the germline V gene. CDR3 sequence (DNA): TGTGCCAGCAGTGAAGTTAGCGGGGACTACAATGAGCAGTTCTTC. Protein product: CASSEVSGDYNEQFF.

This chain joins TRBV19 and TRBJ1-5; 9 bases agree with TRBD1. In germline, CDR1 is LNHDA, CDR2 SQIVND (reference sequence). J was trimmed by 3 bases and V by 3 bases; bases with no gene match: 3. The CDR3 is 15 residues long. The CDR3 DNA follows: TGTGCCAGTAGTATGACAGGGGGAACCAATCAGCCCCAGCATTTT. It codes for CASSMTGGTNQPQHF.

The gene calls are TRBV7-3 and TRBJ2-3; TRBD2 matches 8 bases. The CDR3 has 15 residues. The germline V gene encodes CDR1 SGHTA and CDR2 FQGTGA. The junction had 9 bases not matched to a gene; V was cut back by 5 bases and J by 5 bases. CDR3 sequence: CASSKAGVFQDTQYF. The CDR3, as DNA: TGTGCCAGCAGCAAAGCGGGAGTATTTCAAGATACGCAGTATTTT.

The V and J genes are TRBV9 and TRBJ2-1; 9 bases align to TRBD2. CDR1 is SGDLS and CDR2 is YYNGEE in the germline V gene. The CDR3 has 18 amino acids. After removal of 4 bases from V and 0 bases from J, the junction contained 11 bases not matched to a gene. The CDR3 DNA sequence: TGTGCCAGCAGCACGGATTGGCGTAGCGGGAGCTCCTACAATGAGCAGTTCTTC. This sequence encodes CASSTDWRSGSSYNEQFF.

This clone has just one count. CDR3 nucleotides: TGTGCCAGCAGCGCCTGGGACAGAGAGACCCAGTACTTC. Its protein product is CASSAWDRETQYF. This chain connects TRBV13 to TRBJ2-5; TRBD1 agrees at 7 bases. Germline trimming cut 5 bases from V and 4 bases from J; bases unmatched to any gene: 4. The CDR3 spans 13 residues. CDR1 is PRHDT, CDR2 FYEKMQ, per germline (reference sequence).

In this sample, this clone turned up once. For the CDR3, the DNA is TGTGCCAGCAGTTCCGTAGACAGGGAAAGGGAGACCCAGTACTTC. As protein: CASSSVDRERETQYF. The V gene is TRBV27, the J gene TRBJ2-5, with 7 bases identical to TRBD1. The CDR3 sequence is 15 residues long. Germline-derived CDR1 and CDR2 are MNHEY and SMNVEV (reference sequence). Unmatched junction bases numbered 10, after V lost 4 bases and J lost 5 bases.

In its sample, this clone was seen a few times. Other DNA variants within this sample encode the same CDR3. This rearrangement joins TRBV19 to TRBJ1-5, with TRBD1 identical over 10 bases. Looked up from germline, CDR1 is LNHDA and CDR2 is SQIVND (reference sequence). V lost 9 bases to trimming and J lost 6 bases; unmatched junction nucleotides: 2. The CDR3 has 12 residues. CDR3 sequence: CASRTGGQPQHF. CDR3 nucleotide sequence: TGTGCCAGCAGGACAGGGGGTCAGCCCCAGCATTTT.

This chain connects TRBV28 to TRBJ2-2, with no clear D. This CDR3 comprises 15 residues. Per the germline V gene, CDR1 is MDHEN and CDR2 is SYDVKM. With 5 bases removed from V and 0 bases from J, the gap between germline ends came to 10 bases. The CDR3 sequence: CASSLEFANTGELFF. The CDR3, as DNA: TGTGCCAGCAGTCTCGAGTTCGCGAACACCGGGGAGCTGTTTTTT.

The rearrangement joins TRBV30 to TRBJ1-1; D not resolved. Germline V CDR1 and CDR2: GTSNPN, SVGIG (reference sequence). V was clipped by 7 bases and J by 14 bases, with 14 bases between them. CDR3 length: 9 residues. The CDR3 nucleotides are TGTGCCTCACGTCTGACGGGATTCTTT. Its protein is CASRLTGFF.

The V gene is TRBV7-9, the J gene TRBJ2-3, with 8 bases fitting TRBD1. This CDR3 has 16 amino acids. Germline V lookup: CDR1 SEHNR, CDR2 FQNEAQ (reference sequence). Trimming removed 5 bases from V and 4 bases from J; junction bases left unmatched: 11. CDR3 sequence (DNA): TGTGCCAGCAGCGACACCCCGGGACAGGCATCAGATACGCAGTATTTT. Translating it yields CASSDTPGQASDTQYF.

As concerns this clone: Because the CDR3's place on the DNA is in doubt, the DNA is left out and the CDR3 is given as listed by TCRdb. The chain carries TRBV28 and TRBJ2-5; the D call TRBD2 from the table was never checked on the DNA. The CDR3 contains 14 residues when both ends are counted. From germline, CDR1 is MDHEN and CDR2 SYDVKM. The CDR3 sequence: CASSSSGSEETQYF.

The rearrangement joins TRBV5-5 to TRBJ1-2; D not resolved. In germline, CDR1 is SGHKS, CDR2 YYEKEE (reference sequence). CDR3 size: 15 residues. Trimming shortened V by 1 base and J by 2 bases, and 12 bases separated the two germline ends. CDR3 in DNA: TGTGCCAGCAGCTTGATTACGAGTTTAAACTATGGCTACACCTTC. Protein: CASSLITSLNYGYTF.

The chain employs TRBV11-2 and TRBJ2-1; tentatively, D is TRBD2 (6 bases). The germline V and J ends were trimmed by 5 bases and 5 bases, with 16 bases remaining between them. CDR3 length equals 15 residues. Per germline, CDR1 SGHAT and CDR2 FQNNGV. The CDR3 region is CASSDTQRAHNEQFF. In DNA form, the CDR3 reads TGTGCCAGCAGCGATACCCAGCGGGCCCACAATGAGCAGTTCTTC.

The V and J genes are TRBV7-9 and TRBJ2-7; TRBD1 matches 8 bases. Germline V gene sequence: CDR1 SEHNR, CDR2 FQNEAQ (reference sequence). Germline trimming cut 2 bases from V and 0 bases from J; bases unmatched to any gene: 3. The CDR3 runs 15 residues. The CDR3 sequence is CASSLTGQVSYEQYF. The CDR3 coding sequence is TGTGCCAGCAGCTTAACGGGACAGGTCTCCTACGAGCAGTACTTC. Combining the CDR3 with reference TRBV7-9 and TRBJ2-7 gives the whole variable domain DTGVSQNPRHKITKRGQNVTFRCDPISEHNRLYWYRQTLGQGPEFLTYFQNEAQLEKSRLLSDRFSAERPKGSFSTLEIQRTEQGDSAMYLCASSLTGQVSYEQYFGPGTRLTVT.

The rearrangement links TRBV2 to TRBJ2-3, with 8 bases that match TRBD1. CDR1 SNHLY and CDR2 FYNNEI come from the germline V gene. V was clipped by 1 base and J by 3 bases; unmatched bases: 6. The CDR3 extends over 16 amino acids. The chain's CDR3 is CASSEGGRGLTDTQYF. The CDR3 coding sequence is TGTGCCAGCAGTGAAGGCGGCAGGGGGCTGACAGATACGCAGTATTTT.

The chain is built from TRBV7-9 and TRBJ2-5; D perhaps matches TRBD2 (5 bases). Between the trimmed V and J ends, which lost 6 bases and 3 bases, there was a span of 14 bases. Germline assignment: CDR1 SEHNR and CDR2 FQNEAQ (reference sequence). The CDR3 covers 14 residues. The CDR3 nucleotides are TGTGCCAGCAGACCTGAAGGACTTGAAGAGACCCAGTACTTC. Amino acids: CASRPEGLEETQYF.

This clone occurred once. The J gene is TRBJ1-2, the V gene TRBV25-1; D gene ambiguous. V lost 2 bases, J lost 4 bases, and 17 bases lay in between. The V gene's germline CDR1 is MGHDK and CDR2 SYGVNS. There are 16 residues in the CDR3. CDR3 nucleotide sequence: TGTGCCAGCAGTGAAGAAGCCACAGAATTGTCCTATGGCTACACCTTC. Its translation: CASSEEATELSYGYTF.

The gene calls are TRBV30 and TRBJ1-1; D unresolved. The V gene's germline CDR1 is GTSNPN and CDR2 SVGIG (reference sequence). The CDR3 is 13 amino acids. Trimming shortened V by 1 base and J by 0 bases, and 6 bases separated the two germline ends. CDR3 sequence reads: CAWSDTLNTEAFF. CDR3 DNA: TGTGCCTGGAGTGACACCTTGAACACTGAAGCTTTCTTT.

This sequence joins TRBV29-1 and TRBJ1-2; TRBD1 agrees at 11 bases. The CDR3 extends over 12 amino acids. Germline V gene lookup returns CDR1 SQVTM and CDR2 ANQGSEA. V was pared by 6 bases and J by 7 bases, with 4 bases of the junction left unmatched. The CDR3, as DNA: TGCAGCGTCCCCGGGACAGGGGGTGGCTACACCTTC. It encodes CSVPGTGGGYTF. Using reference TRBV29-1 and TRBJ1-2 for the parts outside the CDR3, the full variable domain is SAVISQKPSRDICQRGTSLTIQCQVDSQVTMMFWYRQQPGQSLTLIATANQGSEATYESGFVIDKFPISRPNLTFSTLTVSNMSPEDSSIYLCSVPGTGGGYTFGSGTRLTVV.

The rearrangement uses TRBV6-1 and TRBJ2-3, with D possibly being TRBD2 (5 bases). The CDR3 has 14 amino acids. CDR1 and CDR2 (germline): MNHNS, SASEGT. V shed 5 bases and J shed 3 bases, with 12 bases lying between them. The CDR3 nucleotides are TGTGCCAGCAGTAATACTAGAGGTACAGATACGCAGTATTTT. Protein sequence: CASSNTRGTDTQYF.

The chain combines TRBV28 with TRBJ2-7; 8 bases are shared with TRBD2. CDR3 length: 14 residues. Germline V gene sequence: CDR1 MDHEN, CDR2 SYDVKM. V lost 9 bases, J lost 3 bases, and 10 bases stayed unmatched. CDR3 sequence: CASWPTSGLYEQYF. The CDR3 DNA follows: TGTGCCAGTTGGCCTACTAGCGGCCTCTACGAGCAGTACTTC. Full variable domain (remainder filled in from reference TRBV28 and TRBJ2-7): DVKVTQSSRYLVKRTGEKVFLECVQDMDHENMFWYRQDPGLGLRLIYFSYDVKMKEKGDIPEGYSVSREKKERFSLILESASTNQTSMYLCASWPTSGLYEQYFGPGTRLTVT.